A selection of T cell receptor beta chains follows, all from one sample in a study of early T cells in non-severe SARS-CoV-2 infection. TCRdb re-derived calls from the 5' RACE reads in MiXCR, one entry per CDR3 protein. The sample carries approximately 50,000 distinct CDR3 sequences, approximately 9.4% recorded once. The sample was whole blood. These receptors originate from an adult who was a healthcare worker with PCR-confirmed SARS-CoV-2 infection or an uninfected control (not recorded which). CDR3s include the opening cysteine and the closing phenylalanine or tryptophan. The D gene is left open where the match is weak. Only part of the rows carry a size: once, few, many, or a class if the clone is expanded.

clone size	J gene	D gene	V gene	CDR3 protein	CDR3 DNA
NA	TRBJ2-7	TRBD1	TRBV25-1	CASSDGTVFYEQYF	TGTGCCAGCAGTGACGGGACAGTCTTTTACGAGCAGTACTTC
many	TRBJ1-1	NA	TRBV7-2	CASSHSMGSGPAIRLWNTEAFF	TGTGCCAGCAGCCATTCCATGGGCTCCGGGCCGGCAATACGTCTTTGGAACACTGAAGCTTTCTTT
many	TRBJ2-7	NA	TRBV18	CASSTREEQYF	TGTGCCAGCTCTACCAGGGAAGAGCAGTACTTC
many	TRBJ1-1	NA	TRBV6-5	CASRITQGNTEAFF	TGTGCCAGCAGGATTACTCAGGGGAACACTGAAGCTTTCTTT
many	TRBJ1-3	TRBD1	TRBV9	CASSVGVQGALGNTIYF	TGTGCCAGCAGCGTAGGAGTTCAGGGGGCGCTTGGAAACACCATATATTTT
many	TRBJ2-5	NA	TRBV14	CASSRWGTYQETQYF	TGTGCCAGCAGCCGGTGGGGGACGTACCAAGAGACCCAGTACTTC
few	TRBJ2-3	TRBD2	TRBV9	CASSVTTSGSDTQYF	TGTGCCAGCAGCGTAACAACTAGCGGCTCAGATACGCAGTATTTT
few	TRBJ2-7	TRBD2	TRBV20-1	CSGMTSGSSYEQYF	TGCAGTGGTATGACTAGCGGGAGCTCCTACGAGCAGTACTTC
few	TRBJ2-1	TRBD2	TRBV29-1	CSVYGRTSGAYEQFF	TGCAGCGTTTACGGTCGGACTAGCGGAGCGTACGAGCAGTTCTTC
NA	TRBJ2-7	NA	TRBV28	CASSSPGRSYEQYF	TGTGCCAGCAGTTCCCCGGGACGCTCCTACGAGCAGTACTTC
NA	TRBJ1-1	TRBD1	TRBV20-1	CSARGGTGVKEAFF	TGCAGTGCTAGAGGTGGCACAGGGGTCAAAGAAGCTTTCTTT
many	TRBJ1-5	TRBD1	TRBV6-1	CASSLRLLNQGAQHF	TGTGCCAGCAGTTTGAGGCTTTTGAATCAGGGGGCCCAGCATTTT
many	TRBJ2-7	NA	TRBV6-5	CASSYVTPGTYEQYF	TGTGCCAGCAGTTACGTTACCCCAGGGACCTACGAGCAGTACTTC
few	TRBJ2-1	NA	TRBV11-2	CASSLGDTWASTEQFF	TGTGCCAGCAGCTTAGGGGATACCTGGGCCTCTACTGAGCAGTTCTTC
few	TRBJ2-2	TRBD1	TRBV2	CASSLDRGGTGELFF	TGTGCCAGCAGCCTAGACAGGGGGGGCACCGGGGAGCTGTTTTTT
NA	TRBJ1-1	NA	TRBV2	CAGTGSYWQNTEAFF	TGTGCCGGGACGGGGTCGTACTGGCAGAACACTGAAGCTTTCTTT
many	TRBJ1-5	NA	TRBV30	CAWSVNLQQPQHF	TGTGCCTGGAGTGTTAATCTGCAGCAGCCCCAGCATTTT
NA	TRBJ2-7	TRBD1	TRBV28	CASIPGQGSYEQYF	TGTGCCAGCATTCCCGGACAGGGAAGCTACGAGCAGTACTTC
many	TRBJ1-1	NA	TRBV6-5	CASSLSVGRANTEAFF	TGTGCCAGCAGTCTCTCCGTGGGGCGGGCGAACACTGAAGCTTTCTTT
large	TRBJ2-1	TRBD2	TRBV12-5	CASGPEGLATYNEQFF	TGTGCTAGTGGCCCCGAGGGACTAGCGACCTACAATGAGCAGTTCTTC
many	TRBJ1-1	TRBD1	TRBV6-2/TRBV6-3	CASSKTQTGTEAFF	TGTGCCAGCAGTAAAACTCAGACAGGGACTGAAGCTTTCTTT
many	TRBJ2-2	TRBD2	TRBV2	CASITGGANTGELFF	TGTGCCAGCATTACCGGGGGGGCGAACACCGGGGAGCTGTTTTTT
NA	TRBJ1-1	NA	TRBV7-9	CASSFSNTEAFF	TGTGCCAGCAGCTTCTCTAACACTGAAGCTTTCTTT
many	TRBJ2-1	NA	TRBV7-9	CASSLGGRDNYNEQFF	TGTGCCAGCAGCTTAGGCGGGCGAGACAACTACAATGAGCAGTTCTTC
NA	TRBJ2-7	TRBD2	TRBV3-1	CASSQFRLAGSEQYF	TGTGCCAGCAGCCAATTCAGACTAGCGGGAAGCGAGCAGTACTTC
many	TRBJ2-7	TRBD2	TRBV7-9	CASSLGTAGLSEQYF	TGTGCCAGCAGCTTAGGAACAGCGGGGCTAAGCGAGCAGTACTTC
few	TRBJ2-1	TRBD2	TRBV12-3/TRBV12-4	CASETSGSYNEQFF	TGTGCCAGCGAGACAAGCGGGAGCTACAATGAGCAGTTCTTC
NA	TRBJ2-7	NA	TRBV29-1	CSVEYGYPNEQYF	TGCAGCGTTGAATATGGGTACCCTAACGAGCAGTACTTC
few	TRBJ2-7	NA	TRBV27	CASGNPYEQYF	TGTGCCAGCGGGAACCCCTACGAGCAGTACTTC
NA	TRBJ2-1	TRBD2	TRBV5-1	CASSSGTSGSGAYNEQFF	TGCGCCAGCAGCTCCGGGACTAGCGGGAGCGGCGCCTACAATGAGCAGTTCTTC
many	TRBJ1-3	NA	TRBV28	CASTTAGNTIYF	TGTGCCAGCACGACAGCTGGAAACACCATATATTTT
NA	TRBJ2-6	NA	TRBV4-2	CASSQDTSGANVLTF	TGTGCCAGCAGCCAAGATACGTCTGGGGCCAACGTCCTGACTTTC
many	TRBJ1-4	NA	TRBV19	CASSAQSSTNEKLFF	TGTGCCAGTAGTGCTCAGTCTTCAACTAATGAAAAACTGTTTTTT
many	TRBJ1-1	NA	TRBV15	CATSREDPNRGAFF	TGTGCCACCAGCAGAGAGGACCCCAACCGAGGAGCTTTCTTT
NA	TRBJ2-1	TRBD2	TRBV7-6	CASSLGREAVEQFF	TGTGCCAGCAGCTTAGGGCGGGAGGCGGTTGAGCAGTTCTTC
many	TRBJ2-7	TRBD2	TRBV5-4	CASSSVGLAGGGEQYF	TGTGCCAGCAGCTCAGTTGGACTAGCGGGAGGGGGCGAGCAGTACTTC
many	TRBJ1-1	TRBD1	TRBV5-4	CASSLDRGGHTEAFF	TGTGCCAGCAGCCTGGACAGGGGCGGACACACTGAAGCTTTCTTT
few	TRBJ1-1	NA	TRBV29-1	CSLSRGTEAFF	TGCAGCTTAAGTAGGGGCACTGAAGCTTTCTTT
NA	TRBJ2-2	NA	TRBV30	CAWRGFFTGELFF	TGTGCCTGGAGGGGGTTTTTCACCGGGGAGCTGTTTTTT
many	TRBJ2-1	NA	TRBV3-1	CASSRAGNEQFF	TGTGCCAGCAGCCGCGCGGGGAATGAGCAGTTCTTC
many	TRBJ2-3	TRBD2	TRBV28	CASTIYRTSGTSDTQYF	TGTGCCAGCACCATCTACCGGACTAGCGGGACCTCAGATACGCAGTATTTT
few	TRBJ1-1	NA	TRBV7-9	CASSYPSDLMNTEAFF	TGTGCCAGCAGCTACCCTTCTGACCTGATGAACACTGAAGCTTTCTTT
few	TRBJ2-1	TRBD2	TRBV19	CASSMASGHYNEQFF	TGTGCCAGTAGTATGGCTAGCGGCCACTACAATGAGCAGTTCTTC
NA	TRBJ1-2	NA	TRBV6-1	CASNQRGGYGYTF	TGTGCCAGCAACCAACGGGGCGGCTATGGCTACACCTTC
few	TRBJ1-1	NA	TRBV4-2	CASSQGVRVFDEAFF	TGTGCCAGCAGCCAAGGGGTTAGGGTTTTTGATGAAGCTTTCTTT
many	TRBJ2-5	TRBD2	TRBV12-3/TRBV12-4	CASSQMGGMEETQYF	TGTGCCAGCAGTCAAATGGGGGGGATGGAAGAGACCCAGTACTTC
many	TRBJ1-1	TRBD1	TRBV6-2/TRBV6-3	CASSYAGGLNTEAFF	TGTGCCAGCAGTTACGCAGGGGGATTGAACACTGAAGCTTTCTTT
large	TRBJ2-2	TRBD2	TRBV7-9	CASSSSSGSRTGELFF	TGTGCCAGCAGCAGCTCTAGCGGGAGTAGGACCGGGGAGCTGTTTTTT
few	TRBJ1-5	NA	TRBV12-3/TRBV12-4	CASSLDGRGYNQPQHF	TGTGCCAGCAGTTTAGATGGCAGGGGTTACAATCAGCCCCAGCATTTT
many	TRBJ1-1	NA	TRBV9	CASSVGQTEAFF	TGTGCCAGCAGCGTTGGACAGACCGAAGCTTTCTTT
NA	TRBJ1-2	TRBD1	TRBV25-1	CASSEYKGGPGGYTF	TGTGCCAGCAGTGAATATAAAGGGGGCCCTGGTGGCTACACCTTC
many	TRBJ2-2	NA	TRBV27	CASSFGSGNTGELFF	TGTGCCAGCAGTTTTGGGTCAGGGAACACCGGGGAGCTGTTTTTT
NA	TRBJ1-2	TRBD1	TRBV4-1	CASSQGDSLYEANYGYTF	TGCGCCAGCAGCCAAGGGGACAGCTTATACGAAGCTAACTATGGCTACACCTTC
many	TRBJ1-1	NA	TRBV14	CASAQVRNTEAFF	TGTGCCAGCGCACAGGTTCGGAACACTGAAGCTTTCTTT
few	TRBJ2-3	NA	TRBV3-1	CASSQDPAVTDTQYF	TGTGCCAGCAGCCAAGATCCAGCCGTCACAGATACGCAGTATTTT
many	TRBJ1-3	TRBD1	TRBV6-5	CASSNDRGSGNTIYF	TGTGCCAGCAGCAACGACAGGGGCTCTGGAAACACCATATATTTT
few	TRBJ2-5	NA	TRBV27	CASSLSGTEETQYF	TGTGCCAGCAGTTTATCGGGAACGGAAGAGACCCAGTACTTC